The 8 T cell receptor beta chains given below trace back to one sample, sequenced in a study of PD-L1 blockade in urothelial cancer. Assay: immunoSEQ multiplex PCR; the TCRdb copy retains only in-frame clones and omits some. Among tens of thousands of clones listed, approximately 81% were seen once. The specimen was PBMCs, collected around atezolizumab (anti-PD-L1) treatment. These receptors were collected from a man aged 65-85 years with urothelial cancer.

This chain joins TRBV13 and TRBJ2-7; no clear D. Looked up from germline, CDR1 is PRHDT and CDR2 is FYEKMQ (reference sequence). The germline V and J ends were trimmed by 5 bases and 0 bases, with 11 bases remaining between them. This CDR3 region has 14 residues. The CDR3 DNA reads as TGTGCCAGCAGCCCTCAGCAGCGCTCCTACGAGCAGTACTTC. Its translation is CASSPQQRSYEQYF.

The chain combines TRBV19 with TRBJ1-4; D is ambiguous. Trimming pared 3 bases from V and 6 bases from J, leaving 11 bases between. This CDR3 contains 14 residues. Germline V CDR1 and CDR2: LNHDA, SQIVND (reference sequence). The CDR3 DNA reads as TGTGCCAGTAGTATCGACACCCGGTATGAAAAACTGTTTTTT. Its protein product is CASSIDTRYEKLFF.

The chain employs TRBV6-1 and TRBJ1-1, with D hard to call. Germline CDR1 reads MNHNS; CDR2 reads SASEGT. The CDR3 length is 15 residues. V lost 2 bases and J lost 0, with 10 bases in between. The CDR3 sequence: CASSEYEGMNTEAFF. The CDR3 nucleotides are TGTGCCAGCAGTGAATACGAGGGAATGAACACTGAAGCTTTCTTT.

In this sample, this clone turned up once. The chain has TRBV5-4 and TRBJ2-3, with a weak D call TRBD2 (6 bases). Per germline, CDR1 SGHNT and CDR2 YYREEE (reference sequence). This CDR3 has 13 amino acids. V gave up 1 base and J gave up 8 bases, with 11 bases separating them. CDR3 loop: CASSLNGGATQYF. CDR3 nucleotides: TGTGCCAGCAGCTTGAACGGGGGAGCTACGCAGTATTTT.

The rearrangement uses TRBV28 and TRBJ2-2; 8 bases are a match to TRBD2. CDR1 is MDHEN and CDR2 is SYDVKM in the germline V gene. The CDR3 is 15 residues long. V was pared by 2 bases and J by 1 base, with 0 bases of the junction left unmatched. CDR3 in DNA: TGTGCCAGCAGTTTAACTAGCGGGAACACCGGGGAGCTGTTTTTT. Its protein is CASSLTSGNTGELFF.

The J gene is TRBJ2-2, the V gene TRBV28; possible D gene TRBD2, 6 bases. Deletions cut 1 base from V and 0 bases from J, with 12 bases between. The CDR3 has 17 residues. Germline values: CDR1 MDHEN, CDR2 SYDVKM. The CDR3 reads CASSLSSWGANTGELFF. In DNA, the CDR3 is TGTGCCAGCAGTTTATCTTCTTGGGGGGCGAACACCGGGGAGCTGTTTTTT.

The chain links TRBV10-2 to TRBJ2-6; TRBD2 matches 12 bases. The CDR3 totals 19 residues. The germline gives CDR1 WSHSY, CDR2 SAAADI. V was pared by 4 bases and J by 0 bases, with 7 bases of the junction left unmatched. CDR3: CASSALGLAGSSGANVLTF. CDR3 in DNA: TGCGCCAGCAGTGCTCTCGGACTAGCGGGGTCCTCTGGGGCCAACGTCCTGACTTTC.

The genes are TRBV7-2 and TRBJ2-7; D gene unclear. Per germline, CDR1 SGHTA and CDR2 FQGNSA. Trimming took off 5 bases at V and 4 bases at J, with 21 bases between the two ends. The CDR3 contains 16 residues. CDR3 bases: TGTGCCAGCAGCCTCGCTGGGCCGCGACAATTGTACGAGCAGTACTTC. Protein: CASSLAGPRQLYEQYF.